A selection of T cell receptor beta chains follows, all from one sample in a study of CD8+ T cells in alopecia areata. The table came from immunoSEQ multiplex PCR; TCRdb's copy has only in-frame clones and leaves some out. The profile covers 100,000 to 150,000 clones, with over 60% appearing a single time and 2.5% to 3.5% taken by the ten largest. Sequenced material: CD4+ T cells sorted from blood. These receptors were obtained from a human donor in good health. Each CDR3 is given with its conserved first and last residue. D genes are given only for firm matches.

v_call	j_call	cdr3_length	d_call	cdr3_aa
TRBV29-1	TRBJ2-1	12	.	CSVRDGYNEQFF
TRBV19	TRBJ2-5	17	.	CASLTSFTGTAQETQYF
TRBV14	TRBJ2-7	14	.	CASSQEVAFYEQYF
TRBV4-1	TRBJ1-2	16	TRBD1	CASSPGQGGRAYGYTF
TRBV30	TRBJ2-2	16	.	CAWRRLGKKDTGELFF
TRBV4-1	TRBJ1-1	13	.	CASSPTVNTEAFF
TRBV7-9	TRBJ1-1	13	.	CASSFVMNTEAFF
TRBV9	TRBJ2-1	15	.	CASSLSLSVYNEQFF
TRBV29-1	TRBJ1-1	13	.	CSGRRVENTEAFF
TRBV6-5	TRBJ2-1	15	.	CASSPGGASYNEQFF
TRBV5-1	TRBJ2-5	16	TRBD2	CASSPAPGGEEETQYF
TRBV2	TRBJ1-5	12	.	CASSEDSQPQHF
TRBV7-2	TRBJ1-5	16	TRBD1	CASSLVGTGGNQPQHF
TRBV30	TRBJ1-2	12	.	CAWTRTSYGYTF
TRBV5-1	TRBJ1-5	14	.	CASSEGGSNQPQHF
TRBV6-5	TRBJ1-2	12	TRBD1	CASRRQGHGYTF
TRBV2	TRBJ2-3	14	TRBD2	CASSDPGGADTQYF
TRBV14	TRBJ2-3	15	.	CASSQFRRGADTQYF
TRBV30	TRBJ2-5	14	TRBD2	CAWSSLAGGPTQYF
TRBV13	TRBJ1-1	15	TRBD1	CASSPGQGRYTEAFF
TRBV29-1	TRBJ2-5	14	.	CSVTRQGFGETQYF
TRBV11-2	TRBJ2-5	14	.	CASSLSLARETQYF
TRBV4-1	TRBJ2-6	17	.	CASSQGPPNSGANVLTF
TRBV15	TRBJ1-5	15	TRBD1	CATSLQGAPGQPQHF
TRBV2	TRBJ1-2	13	.	CASSRDPSSGYTF
TRBV11-2	TRBJ2-1	15	.	CASTIFPATGNEQFF
TRBV6-6	TRBJ2-2	15	TRBD2	CASRSSGGNTGELFF
TRBV15	TRBJ2-3	16	.	CATSARIRGGTDTQYF
TRBV25-1	TRBJ2-5	15	.	CASSAFEGGPETQYF
TRBV27	TRBJ2-7	15	.	CASGTSSSVGVEQYF
TRBV29-1	TRBJ2-3	12	.	CSVGPPGDTQYF
TRBV29-1	TRBJ2-3	14	.	CSVDWTTSTDTQYF
TRBV6-5	TRBJ1-2	14	.	CASSYSNSNYGYTF
TRBV18	TRBJ1-1	16	.	CASSPLPAGANTEAFF
TRBV5-1	TRBJ1-1	15	.	CASSPTYRGTTEAFF
TRBV29-1	TRBJ1-2	12	.	CSGAQGMGGYTF